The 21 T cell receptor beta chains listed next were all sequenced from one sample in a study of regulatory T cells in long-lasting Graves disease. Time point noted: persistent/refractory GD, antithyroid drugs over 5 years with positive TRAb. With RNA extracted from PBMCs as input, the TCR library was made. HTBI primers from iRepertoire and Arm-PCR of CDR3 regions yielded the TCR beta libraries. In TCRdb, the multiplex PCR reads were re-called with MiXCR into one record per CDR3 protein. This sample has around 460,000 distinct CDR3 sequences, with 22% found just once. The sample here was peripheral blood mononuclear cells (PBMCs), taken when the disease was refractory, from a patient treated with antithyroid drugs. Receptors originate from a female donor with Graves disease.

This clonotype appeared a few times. The CDR3 is CASGKSGLAGLSYEQYF. CDR3 DNA sequence: TGTGCTAGTGGTAAATCCGGACTAGCGGGACTGTCCTACGAGCAGTACTTC. The V gene is TRBV12-5, the J gene TRBJ2-7, with 12 bases matching TRBD2. Germline V gives CDR1 LGHNT, CDR2 FRNRAP. With V trimmed by 5 bases and J by 1 base, 9 bases remained unmatched. The CDR3 has 17 amino acids.

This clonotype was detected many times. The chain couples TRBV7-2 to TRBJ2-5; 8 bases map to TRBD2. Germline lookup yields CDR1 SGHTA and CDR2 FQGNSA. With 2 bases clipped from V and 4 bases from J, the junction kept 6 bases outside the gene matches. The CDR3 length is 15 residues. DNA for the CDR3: TGTGCCAGCAGCTTAACGGGGGGGCGAACAGAGACCCAGTACTTC. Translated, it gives CASSLTGGRTETQYF.

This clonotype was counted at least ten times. The DNA of the CDR3 is TGTGCCACCCTGCTGACAGGGGGTAACCCGGCACATTTT. Its translation: CATLLTGGNPAHF. The J gene is TRBJ1-5, the V gene TRBV12-3 or TRBV12-4; 9 nucleotides agree with TRBD1. Germline trimming cut 10 bases from V and 16 bases from J; bases unmatched to any gene: 17. The CDR3 is 13 residues long.

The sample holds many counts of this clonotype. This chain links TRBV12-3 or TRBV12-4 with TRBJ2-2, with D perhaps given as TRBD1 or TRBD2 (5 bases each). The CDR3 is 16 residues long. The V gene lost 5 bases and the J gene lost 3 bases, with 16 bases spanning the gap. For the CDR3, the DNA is TGTGCCAGCAGTCTCGGGGACGCCCGGGACACCGGGGAGCTGTTTTTT. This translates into CASSLGDARDTGELFF.

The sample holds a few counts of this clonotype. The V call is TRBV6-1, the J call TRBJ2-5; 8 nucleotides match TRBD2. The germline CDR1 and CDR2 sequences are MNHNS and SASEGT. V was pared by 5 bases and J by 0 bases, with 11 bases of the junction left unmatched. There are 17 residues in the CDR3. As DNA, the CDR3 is TGTGCCAGCAGTCCCGAGATTAGCGGGACGTACCAAGAGACCCAGTACTTC. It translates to CASSPEISGTYQETQYF.

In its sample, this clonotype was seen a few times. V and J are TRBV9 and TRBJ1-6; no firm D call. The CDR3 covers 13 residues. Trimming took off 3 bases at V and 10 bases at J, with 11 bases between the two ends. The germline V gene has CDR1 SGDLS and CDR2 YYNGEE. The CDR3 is CASSDTNLSPLHF. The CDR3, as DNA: TGTGCCAGCAGCGACACCAACCTATCACCCCTCCACTTT.

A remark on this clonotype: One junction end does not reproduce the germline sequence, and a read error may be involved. This CDR3 is CPSSSNQWDQRNF. The DNA of the CDR3 is TGTCCCAGCAGCTCGAACCAATGGGACCAGAGGAATTTT. This chain connects TRBV7-8 to TRBJ1-3; perhaps TRBD1 as D (5 bases). The length of the CDR3 is 13 residues. Germline-derived CDR1 and CDR2 are SGHVS and FQNEAQ. The full variable domain, its missing parts supplied by reference TRBV7-8 and TRBJ1-3, is GAGVSQSPRYKVAKRGQDVALRCDPISGHVSLFWYQQALGQGPEFLTYFQNEAQLDKSGLPSDRFFAERPEGSVSTLKIQRTQQEDSAVYLCPSSSNQWDQRNFGEGSWLTVV.

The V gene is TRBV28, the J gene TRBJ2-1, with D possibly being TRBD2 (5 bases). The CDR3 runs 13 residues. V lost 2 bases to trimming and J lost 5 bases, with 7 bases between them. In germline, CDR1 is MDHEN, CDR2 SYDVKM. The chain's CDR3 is CASSLLAHNEQFF. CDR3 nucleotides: TGTGCCAGCAGTTTACTAGCCCACAATGAGCAGTTCTTC.

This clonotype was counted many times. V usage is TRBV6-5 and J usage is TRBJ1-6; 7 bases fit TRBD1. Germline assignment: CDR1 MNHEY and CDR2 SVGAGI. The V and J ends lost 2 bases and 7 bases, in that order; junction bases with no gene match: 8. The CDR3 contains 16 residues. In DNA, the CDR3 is TGTGCCAGCAGTTACACACGACAGGGTTTGAATTCACCCCTCCACTTT. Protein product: CASSYTRQGLNSPLHF.

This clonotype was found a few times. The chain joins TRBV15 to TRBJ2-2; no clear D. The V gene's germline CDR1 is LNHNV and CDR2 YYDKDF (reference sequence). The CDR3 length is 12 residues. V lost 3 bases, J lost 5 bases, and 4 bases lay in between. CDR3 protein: CATSSVTGELFF. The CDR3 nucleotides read TGTGCCACCAGCAGTGTTACCGGGGAGCTGTTTTTT.

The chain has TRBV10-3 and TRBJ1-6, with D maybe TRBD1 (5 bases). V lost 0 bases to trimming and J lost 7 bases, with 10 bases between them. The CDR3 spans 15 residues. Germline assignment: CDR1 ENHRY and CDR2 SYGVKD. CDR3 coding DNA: TGTGCCATCAGTGAGTCGGGACCGGCGAATTCACCCCTCCACTTT. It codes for CAISESGPANSPLHF.

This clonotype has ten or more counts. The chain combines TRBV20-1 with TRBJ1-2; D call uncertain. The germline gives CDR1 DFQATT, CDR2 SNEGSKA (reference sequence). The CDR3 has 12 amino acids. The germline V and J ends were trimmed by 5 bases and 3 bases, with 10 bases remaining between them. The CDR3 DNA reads TGCAGTGCTGCCTTATCAGACTATGGCTACACCTTC. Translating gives CSAALSDYGYTF.

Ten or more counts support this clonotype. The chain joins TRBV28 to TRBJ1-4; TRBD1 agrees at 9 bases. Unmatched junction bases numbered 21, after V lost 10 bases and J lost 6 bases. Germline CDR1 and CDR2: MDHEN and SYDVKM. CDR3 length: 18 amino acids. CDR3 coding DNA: TGTGCCACTTCGTCGTACCGGGACAGGGTCATCGGGGATGAAAAACTGTTTTTT. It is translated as CATSSYRDRVIGDEKLFF.

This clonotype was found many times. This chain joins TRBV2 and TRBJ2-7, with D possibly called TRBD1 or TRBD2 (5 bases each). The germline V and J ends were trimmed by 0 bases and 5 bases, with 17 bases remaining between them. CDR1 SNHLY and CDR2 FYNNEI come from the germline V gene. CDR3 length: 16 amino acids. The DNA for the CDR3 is TGTGCCAGCAGTGAAGCGGCAGGGAGAATCCCCCACGAGCAGTACTTC. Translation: CASSEAAGRIPHEQYF.

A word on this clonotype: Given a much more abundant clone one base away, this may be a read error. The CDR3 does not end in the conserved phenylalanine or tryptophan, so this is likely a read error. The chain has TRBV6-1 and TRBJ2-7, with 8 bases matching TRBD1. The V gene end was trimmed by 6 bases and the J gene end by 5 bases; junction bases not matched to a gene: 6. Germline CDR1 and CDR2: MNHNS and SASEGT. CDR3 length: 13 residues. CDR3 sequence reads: CASRKTGAHEQYL. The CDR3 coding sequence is TGTGCCAGCAGGAAGACAGGGGCCCACGAGCAGTACCTC.

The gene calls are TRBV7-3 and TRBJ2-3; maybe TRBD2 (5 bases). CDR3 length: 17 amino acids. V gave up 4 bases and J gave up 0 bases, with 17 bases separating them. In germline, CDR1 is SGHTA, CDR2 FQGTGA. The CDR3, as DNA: TGTGCCAGCAGCTCCCGAGGGCTCCACTCTAGCACAGATACGCAGTATTTT. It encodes CASSSRGLHSSTDTQYF.

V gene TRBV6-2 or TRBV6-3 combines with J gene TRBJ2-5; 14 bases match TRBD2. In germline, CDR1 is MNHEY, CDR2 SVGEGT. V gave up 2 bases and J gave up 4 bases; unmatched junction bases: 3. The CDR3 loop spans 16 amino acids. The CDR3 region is CASSYGGTSGGETQYF. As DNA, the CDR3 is TGTGCCAGCAGTTACGGCGGGACTAGCGGGGGAGAGACCCAGTACTTC.

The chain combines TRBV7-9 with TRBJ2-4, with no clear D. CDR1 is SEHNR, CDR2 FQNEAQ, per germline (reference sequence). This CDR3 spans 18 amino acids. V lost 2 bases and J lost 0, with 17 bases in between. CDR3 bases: TGTGCCAGCAGCTTACCCGACGAAGGAGAACTAGCCAAAAACATTCAGTACTTC. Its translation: CASSLPDEGELAKNIQYF.

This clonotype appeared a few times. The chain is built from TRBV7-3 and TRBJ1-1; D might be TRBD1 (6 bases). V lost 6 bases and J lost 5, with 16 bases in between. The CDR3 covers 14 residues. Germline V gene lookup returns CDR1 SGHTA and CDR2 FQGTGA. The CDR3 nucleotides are TGTGCCAGCAGTCGGACAGTAAGTGAGACTGAAGCTTTCTTT. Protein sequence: CASSRTVSETEAFF.

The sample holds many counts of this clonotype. The CDR3 DNA sequence: TGTGCCAGCAGCAATCCGGGCCCCCAAGGGCCCCAGCATTTT. Protein sequence: CASSNPGPQGPQHF. This sequence joins TRBV28 and TRBJ1-5; no firm D call. There are 14 residues in the CDR3. Germline CDR1 MDHEN, CDR2 SYDVKM. Trimming removed 6 bases at V and 9 bases at J, with 18 bases between.

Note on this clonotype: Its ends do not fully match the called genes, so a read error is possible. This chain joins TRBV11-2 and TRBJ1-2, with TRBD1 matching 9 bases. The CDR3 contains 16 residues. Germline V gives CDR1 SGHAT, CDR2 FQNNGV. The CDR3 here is CTSTFFRTGVLGGYTF. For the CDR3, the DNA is TGTACCAGCACTTTCTTCAGGACAGGGGTACTTGGCGGCTACACCTTC.